This T cell receptor beta chain derives from a study of blood T cell repertoires in COVID-19. Study in general: Researchers got acute and convalescent COVID-19 samples from the United States, Italy and Spain. T cells, B-cell-depleted T cells, or PBMCs provided the cDNA or gDNA that served as material.

Each participant's cohort was designated according to participant-reported clinical history. CDR3 length: 17 residues. Clones were sequenced by immunoSEQ multiplex PCR, and TCRdb holds only the in-frame ones, with some missing. The sample holds 200,000 or so clones, roughly 89% seen once. This rearrangement joins TRBV21-1 to TRBJ1-5; the table names TRBD1, a call not compared with the DNA. TRBV21-1 is a recognized pseudogene. This receptor was obtained from a woman in her thirties or forties with acute COVID-19. Sequenced material: PBMCs or T cells enriched from blood (not recorded which). This CDR3 reads CASSIRDRTSSNQPQHF. CDR3 coding DNA: TGTGCCAGCAGCATCCGGGACAGAACTTCTAGCAATCAGCCCCAGCATTTT.